The 18 T cell receptor beta chains presented below share a single source sample, sequenced in a study of OX40 agonist ivuxolimab in advanced cancers. This table comes from immunoSEQ multiplex PCR, and its TCRdb copy is limited to in-frame clones, with some not included. The repertoire holds about 80,000 clones, with around 87% as singletons. The input for sequencing was CD4+ or CD8+ T cells sorted from blood, taken in a trial of the OX40 agonist ivuxolimab. These receptors were obtained from an adult with an advanced solid tumor such as melanoma, head and neck, liver or kidney cancer.

CDR3 protein: CASSPIEGEAFF. CDR3 DNA: TGTGCCAGCAGCCCCATCGAGGGTGAAGCTTTCTTT. The rearrangement links TRBV7-2 to TRBJ1-1; D gene ambiguous. V gave up 5 bases and J gave up 7 bases, with 11 bases separating them. The CDR3 runs to 12 residues. Germline CDR1 reads SGHTA; CDR2 reads FQGNSA.

CDR3 residues: CASNRDPWRGNQPQHF. CDR3 DNA sequence: TGTGCCAGTAACCGGGACCCCTGGCGGGGCAATCAGCCCCAGCATTTT. The V call is TRBV19, the J call TRBJ1-5; D perhaps matches TRBD1 (5 bases). This CDR3 is 16 amino acids long. The V gene's germline CDR1 is LNHDA and CDR2 SQIVND (reference sequence). The V end was cut by 7 bases, the J end by 2 bases, with 18 bases between.

The chain joins TRBV7-3 to TRBJ2-3; 13 positions agree with TRBD2. Losses at the gene ends were 4 bases for V and 4 bases for J; bases not matched to a gene: 5. Germline CDR1 and CDR2: SGHTA and FQGTGA. The CDR3 has 16 amino acids. The CDR3 nucleotides are TGTGCCAGCAGCTCGGGACTAGCGGGAAGAGCAGATACGCAGTATTTT. It encodes CASSSGLAGRADTQYF.

V gene TRBV6-1 combines with J gene TRBJ1-4; D gene uncertain. V was clipped by 5 bases and J by 6 bases, with 13 bases between them. The germline V gene encodes CDR1 MNHNS and CDR2 SASEGT. The CDR3 has 14 amino acids. The CDR3 reads CASSFGVVDEKLFF. The DNA for the CDR3 is TGTGCCAGCAGTTTCGGGGTAGTAGATGAAAAACTGTTTTTT.

This sequence joins TRBV6-5 and TRBJ2-5, with TRBD2 as a possible D gene (6 bases). Germline loops: CDR1 MNHEY, CDR2 SVGAGI. Trimming pared 5 bases from V and 2 bases from J, leaving 12 bases between. The CDR3 totals 14 residues. In DNA, the CDR3 is TGTGCCAGCAGTCCAGAAGGGAGGCAAGAGACCCAGTACTTC. Its protein is CASSPEGRQETQYF.

The chain has TRBV19 and TRBJ2-6; 7 nucleotides match TRBD1. V lost 5 bases, J lost 0 bases, and 13 bases stayed unmatched. This CDR3 is built from 19 residues. CDR1 and CDR2 (germline): LNHDA, SQIVND (reference sequence). This CDR3 reads CASSHRRQGSSSGANVLTF. CDR3 nucleotide sequence: TGTGCCAGTAGTCATCGACGACAGGGTTCTAGCTCTGGGGCCAACGTCCTGACTTTC.

This chain joins TRBV2 and TRBJ2-3; D may match TRBD1 or TRBD2 (5 bases each). The CDR3 is 16 amino acids. Germline lookup yields CDR1 SNHLY and CDR2 FYNNEI. Trimming took off 1 base at V and 4 bases at J, with 15 bases between the two ends. The CDR3 nucleotides read TGTGCCAGCAGTGAAGTAATCGTAGGGACGCCAGATACGCAGTATTTT. Translated: CASSEVIVGTPDTQYF.

This sequence joins TRBV5-1 and TRBJ1-2; TRBD1 aligns across 7 bases. Trimming at V came to 3 bases and at J to 4 bases, leaving 9 bases not matched to a gene. The CDR3 loop spans 15 amino acids. Germline loops: CDR1 SGHRS, CDR2 YFSETQ. The CDR3 spells CASSSEGQPLYGYTF. The DNA for the CDR3 is TGCGCCAGCAGCTCCGAGGGACAGCCTCTCTATGGCTACACCTTC.

The chain carries TRBV28 and TRBJ2-7, with D hard to call. With 6 bases removed from V and 4 bases from J, the gap between germline ends came to 13 bases. This CDR3 is built from 13 residues. CDR1 MDHEN and CDR2 SYDVKM come from the germline V gene. CDR3 nucleotide sequence: TGTGCCAGCAGGTCTCCGGGCAAATACGAGCAGTACGTC. This gives the protein CASRSPGKYEQYV.

The chain uses TRBV7-3 and TRBJ2-2; D is uncertain. Germline V gene sequence: CDR1 SGHTA, CDR2 FQGTGA. This CDR3 is 12 amino acids long. V was trimmed by 0 bases and J by 5 bases, leaving 1 base between them. In DNA, the CDR3 is TGTGCCAGCAGCTTAACAACCGGGGAGCTGTTTTTT. Encoded protein: CASSLTTGELFF.

This clone was recorded only once. V gene TRBV19 combines with J gene TRBJ1-2; no reliable D call. The CDR3 is 15 amino acids. V was trimmed by 8 bases and J by 2 bases, leaving 18 bases between them. Germline V gene data show CDR1 as LNHDA and CDR2 as SQIVND (reference sequence). The CDR3: CASCHDPAINYGYTF. CDR3 nucleotide sequence: TGTGCCAGTTGCCATGACCCCGCGATCAACTATGGCTACACCTTC.

The chain uses TRBV7-2 and TRBJ1-5; D possibly corresponds to TRBD1 (5 bases). Per germline, CDR1 SGHTA and CDR2 FQGNSA. This CDR3 contains 15 residues. V was pared by 1 base and J by 3 bases, with 10 bases between. Here the CDR3 reads CASSLDSGFNQPQHF. As DNA, the CDR3 is TGTGCCAGCAGCTTAGATTCAGGGTTCAATCAGCCCCAGCATTTT. The complete variable domain, with remaining parts taken from reference TRBV7-2 and TRBJ1-5, reads GAGVSQSPSNKVTEKGKDVELRCDPISGHTALYWYRQSLGQGLEFLIYFQGNSAPDKSGLPSDRFSAERTGGSVSTLTIQRTQQEDSAVYLCASSLDSGFNQPQHFGDGTRLSIL.

As for this clone: This same CDR3 is encoded by further DNA sequences in the sample. The chain carries TRBV5-1 and TRBJ1-3; D gene unclear. Looked up from germline, CDR1 is SGHRS and CDR2 is YFSETQ. This CDR3 has 15 amino acids. Trimming removed 0 bases from V and 0 bases from J, with 7 bases in between. CDR3 residues: CASSLVGSSGNTIYF. The CDR3 DNA reads TGCGCCAGCAGCTTGGTGGGGAGCTCTGGAAACACCATATATTTT.

The chain couples TRBV28 to TRBJ2-7, with D uncertain. The germline CDR1 and CDR2 sequences are MDHEN and SYDVKM. V lost 3 bases to trimming and J lost 0 bases, with 9 bases between them. The CDR3 spans 14 residues. CDR3 nucleotide sequence: TGTGCCAGCAGTTTTGGTCACAGCTCCTACGAGCAGTACGTC. It codes for CASSFGHSSYEQYV.

The chain joins TRBV6-5 to TRBJ1-2, with a weak D call TRBD1 (6 bases). The ends were cut back, 5 bases at V and 5 bases at J, with 12 bases in the middle. Germline loops: CDR1 MNHEY, CDR2 SVGAGI. The CDR3 is 13 residues long. The CDR3 DNA reads TGTGCCAGCAGTGTGAATAGGGGGTATGGCTACACCTTC. It encodes CASSVNRGYGYTF.

The chain carries TRBV5-4 and TRBJ1-3; 9 bases map to TRBD1. CDR3 length: 14 residues. The germline V gene has CDR1 SGHNT and CDR2 YYREEE (reference sequence). Trimming at V came to 4 bases and at J to 5 bases, leaving 4 bases not matched to a gene. The CDR3 sequence is CASSPDRGRNTIYF. Here the CDR3 DNA reads TGTGCCAGCAGCCCGGACAGGGGCCGAAACACCATATATTTT.

The CDR3 region has the DNA TGTGCCAGCAGTGGAACACTAGCGGGGGGGCCCGGCGAGCAGTACGTC. Protein sequence: CASSGTLAGGPGEQYV. The chain couples TRBV6-1 to TRBJ2-7, with 13 nucleotides matching TRBD2. The V gene's germline CDR1 is MNHNS and CDR2 SASEGT. J gave up 6 bases and V 4 bases, and 9 bases lay outside the gene matches. The CDR3 is 16 amino acids.

J is TRBJ2-7 and V is TRBV18; no definite D call. The V gene's germline CDR1 is KGHSH and CDR2 LQKENI. The CDR3 totals 12 residues. Trimming took 3 bases from V and 2 from J, leaving 5 bases between them. The CDR3 DNA reads as TGTGCCAGCTCACCCACCGCCTACGAGCAGTACTTC. This codes for CASSPTAYEQYF.